What follows are 23 T cell receptor beta chains derived from one specimen sequenced in a study of identical twins. TCRdb re-called the 5' RACE reads through MiXCR, storing one row per CDR3 protein. This table has a few hundred thousand distinct CDR3 sequences, more than 9% appearing once. The data were also submitted as part of a second study, on yellow fever vaccine responses in identical twins.

The source material was PBMCs. Receptors originate from a woman under 30 in good health.

This clonotype was detected ten times or more. This chain uses TRBV11-2 with TRBJ2-2; D is ambiguous. The CDR3 covers 18 residues. V gave up 2 bases and J gave up 0 bases, with 16 bases separating them. The germline CDR1 and CDR2 sequences are SGHAT and FQNNGV. CDR3 sequence reads: CASSLLLSPTANTGELFF. The DNA for the CDR3 is TGTGCCAGCAGCTTATTGCTGTCCCCTACCGCGAACACCGGGGAGCTGTTTTTT.

This clonotype was detected a few times. The genes are TRBV4-2 and TRBJ2-1; D gene uncertain. The CDR3 is made up of 13 amino acids. V shed 2 bases and J shed 10 bases, with 12 bases lying between them. Germline loops: CDR1 LGHNA, CDR2 YNFKEQ. Written as DNA, the CDR3 is TGTGCCAGCAGCCAATCCGAATTAGAGGAGCAGTTCTTC. It encodes CASSQSELEEQFF.

A few counts support this clonotype. The chain combines TRBV6-2 or TRBV6-3 with TRBJ2-2; D not certain. Trimming removed 8 bases from V and 6 bases from J, with 1 base in between. Germline V gene sequence: CDR1 MNHEY, CDR2 SVGEGT. This CDR3 has 9 residues. CDR3 coding DNA: TGTGCCAGCCCCGGGGAGCTGTTTTTT. Translating it yields CASPGELFF.

This clonotype came up many times. This chain uses TRBV28 with TRBJ1-5, with unresolved D. The CDR3 is made up of 16 amino acids. CDR1 MDHEN and CDR2 SYDVKM come from the germline V gene. Trimming took 5 bases from V and 3 from J, leaving 17 bases between them. CDR3 protein: CASSPWGPGDNQPQHF. As DNA, the CDR3 is TGTGCCAGCAGTCCCTGGGGTCCCGGGGACAATCAGCCCCAGCATTTT.

There are many counts of this clonotype. V is TRBV5-1 and J is TRBJ2-1, with 10 positions matching TRBD2. After removal of 4 bases from V and 2 bases from J, the junction contained 3 bases not matched to a gene. CDR1 is SGHRS and CDR2 is YFSETQ in the germline V gene. CDR3 length: 15 amino acids. CDR3 nucleotides: TGCGCCAGCAGCACCGGACTAGCGGCCTACAATGAGCAGTTCTTC. Protein product: CASSTGLAAYNEQFF.

The rearrangement joins TRBV4-3 to TRBJ2-1; 11 positions match TRBD2. After removal of 2 bases from V and 3 bases from J, the junction contained 3 bases not matched to a gene. Germline lookup yields CDR1 LGHNA and CDR2 YSLEER. There are 16 residues in the CDR3. In DNA form, the CDR3 reads TGCGCCAGCAGCCAATGGACTAGCGGGTTCTACAATGAGCAGTTCTTC. Protein: CASSQWTSGFYNEQFF.

This clonotype turned up a few times. The chain recombines TRBV12-3 or TRBV12-4 with TRBJ2-5, with 8 bases aligning to TRBD2. V lost 4 bases, J lost 4 bases, and 8 bases stayed unmatched. The CDR3 runs to 15 residues. The CDR3 loop reads CASSSSGRVSETQYF. For the CDR3, the DNA is TGTGCCAGCAGTTCCAGCGGGAGAGTCTCAGAGACCCAGTACTTC.

This clonotype turned up a few times. The gene calls are TRBV27 and TRBJ1-5; the D gene is possibly TRBD1 (5 bases). The CDR3 is 13 amino acids. Trimming cost V 3 bases and J 6 bases, with 9 bases left between them. CDR1 and CDR2 (germline): MNHEY, SMNVEV (reference sequence). The CDR3 protein is CASSFTDSQPQHF. In DNA, the CDR3 is TGTGCCAGCAGTTTCACCGACAGTCAGCCCCAGCATTTT.

This clonotype is a singleton in its sample. The J gene is TRBJ1-2, the V gene TRBV7-9; TRBD1 might be the D (5 bases). CDR1 SEHNR and CDR2 FQNEAQ come from the germline V gene (reference sequence). The V end lost 7 bases, the J end lost 4 bases, and 13 bases lay between the germline ends. This CDR3 spans 13 amino acids. The CDR3 here is CASTAPGGYGYTF. The CDR3 DNA sequence: TGTGCCAGCACCGCCCCTGGGGGCTATGGCTACACCTTC.

The rearrangement uses TRBV4-2 and TRBJ2-1, with D perhaps given as TRBD1 or TRBD2 (5 bases each). The CDR3 runs to 15 residues. The V gene's germline CDR1 is LGHNA and CDR2 YNFKEQ. V dropped 1 base and J dropped 2 bases, with 9 bases sitting between them. CDR3 loop: CASSQVRDAYNEQFF. The CDR3 region has the DNA TGTGCCAGCAGCCAAGTCCGGGACGCCTACAATGAGCAGTTCTTC.

This clonotype was recorded a few times. The gene calls are TRBV7-2 and TRBJ2-1, with 13 bases lining up with TRBD2. The CDR3 consists of 16 residues. Per the germline V gene, CDR1 is SGHTA and CDR2 is FQGNSA. The junction had 8 bases not matched to a gene; V was cut back by 5 bases and J by 7 bases. The CDR3 DNA sequence: TGTGCCAGCAGCCTAGGACTAGCGGGAGTCCGGAATGAGCAGTTCTTC. It specifies CASSLGLAGVRNEQFF.

This clonotype occurred a few times. V and J are TRBV12-3 or TRBV12-4 and TRBJ2-7, with D unresolved. CDR3 length: 12 amino acids. Trimming took 3 bases from V and 6 from J, leaving 9 bases between them. The chain's CDR3 is CASSFLLGEQYF. DNA of the CDR3: TGTGCCAGCAGTTTCTTGTTAGGCGAGCAGTACTTC.

This clonotype came up a few times. This chain uses TRBV20-1 with TRBJ2-1; 7 bases are shared with TRBD2. This CDR3 is 16 amino acids long. CDR1 is DFQATT and CDR2 is SNEGSKA in the germline V gene (reference sequence). J lost 0 bases, V lost 1 base, and 6 bases had no gene match. The CDR3 spells CSARVERGSSYNEQFF. CDR3 DNA sequence: TGCAGTGCTAGAGTCGAGCGGGGAAGCTCCTACAATGAGCAGTTCTTC.

The J gene is TRBJ1-1, the V gene TRBV7-8; D might be TRBD1 (6 bases). Germline V CDR1 and CDR2: SGHVS, FQNEAQ. The CDR3 has 15 amino acids. The germline V and J ends were trimmed by 2 bases and 1 base, with 11 bases remaining between them. As DNA, the CDR3 is TGTGCCAGCAGCTTATCGGGACATCAGAACACTGAAGCTTTCTTT. It codes for CASSLSGHQNTEAFF. Supplemented by reference TRBV7-8 and TRBJ1-1, the full variable domain reads GAGVSQSPRYKVAKRGQDVALRCDPISGHVSLFWYQQALGQGPEFLTYFQNEAQLDKSGLPSDRFFAERPEGSVSTLKIQRTQQEDSAVYLCASSLSGHQNTEAFFGQGTRLTVV.

This clonotype has only a few counts. This rearrangement joins TRBV6-2 or TRBV6-3 to TRBJ2-1; 13 positions agree with TRBD2. Trimming at V came to 2 bases and at J to 7 bases, leaving 11 bases not matched to a gene. Germline CDR1 and CDR2: MNHEY and SVGEGT. The CDR3 loop spans 18 amino acids. Written as DNA, the CDR3 is TGTGCCAGCAGTTACCTCGGACTAGCGGGAGTCGCTAGTAATGAGCAGTTCTTC. This translates into CASSYLGLAGVASNEQFF.

This clonotype was recorded many times. This chain joins TRBV4-2 and TRBJ2-1, with 7 positions matching TRBD1. The CDR3 is 17 residues long. The junction had 9 bases not matched to a gene; V was cut back by 4 bases and J by 0 bases. The germline V gene encodes CDR1 LGHNA and CDR2 YNFKEQ. The CDR3 DNA reads as TGTGCCAGCAGCCCCCAGGGGACAGCCAGCTCCTACAATGAGCAGTTCTTC. It codes for CASSPQGTASSYNEQFF.

To note about this clonotype: At one of its ends the junction is not consistent with the germline gene, which may arise from a read error. The rearrangement links TRBV11-2 to TRBJ2-1; no reliable D call. This CDR3 has 15 residues. Per germline, CDR1 SGHAT and CDR2 FQNNGV. The CDR3 bases are TGTGCCAGCAGCTTAGTGTCGAGCTCCTACGATGAGCAGTTCTTC. It yields the protein CASSLVSSSYDEQFF.

This clonotype was recorded at least ten times. The rearrangement uses TRBV24-1 and TRBJ2-1; 9 nucleotides line up with TRBD2. Germline V gene sequence: CDR1 KGHDR, CDR2 SFDVKD. The CDR3 consists of 17 residues. V shed 1 base and J 3 bases; nucleotides not matched to a gene: 6. The CDR3 nucleotides are TGTGCCACCAGTGATTTAAGGGCTAGCGGGAACTACAATGAGCAGTTCTTC. Translating it yields CATSDLRASGNYNEQFF.

This clonotype was observed at least ten times. The CDR3 DNA is TGTGCCAGTAGTATTGGAAAAGCATCTGGTTACAATGAGCAGTTCTTC. The encoded protein is CASSIGKASGYNEQFF. The rearrangement uses TRBV19 and TRBJ2-1, with D hard to call. Germline CDR1 LNHDA, CDR2 SQIVND (reference sequence). V lost 3 bases and J lost 4, with 16 bases in between. The CDR3 sequence is 16 residues long.

The sample holds a few counts of this clonotype. The chain links TRBV20-1 to TRBJ1-2; the D gene is possibly TRBD1 (5 bases). The germline V and J ends were trimmed by 8 bases and 2 bases, with 9 bases remaining between them. This CDR3 is 11 amino acids long. In germline, CDR1 is DFQATT, CDR2 SNEGSKA (reference sequence). The CDR3 region is CSPGGNYGYTF. CDR3 bases: TGCAGTCCGGGGGGAAACTATGGCTACACCTTC.

The rearrangement links TRBV4-3 to TRBJ2-2, with D possibly TRBD1 on 7 matching bases. Trimming took off 1 base at V and 0 bases at J, with 18 bases between the two ends. The CDR3 is 19 residues long. Germline-derived CDR1 and CDR2 are LGHNA and YSLEER. The chain's CDR3 is CASSQGRVGGGPNTGELFF. In nucleotides, the CDR3 is TGCGCCAGCAGCCAAGGCCGCGTTGGAGGGGGCCCGAACACCGGGGAGCTGTTTTTT.

V is TRBV6-5 and J is TRBJ2-3, with TRBD2 matching 7 bases. The V segment lost 2 bases and the J segment 6 bases; nucleotides outside the gene matches: 14. CDR1 and CDR2 (germline): MNHEY, SVGAGI. This CDR3 is 17 amino acids long. The CDR3 DNA is TGTGCCAGCAGTTACCCTCGGCGGGAGTTCGGGTGGGATACGCAGTATTTT. This translates into CASSYPRREFGWDTQYF.

The chain employs TRBV20-1 and TRBJ1-5; D gene uncertain. Germline V gene lookup returns CDR1 DFQATT and CDR2 SNEGSKA (reference sequence). The length of the CDR3 is 13 residues. The germline V and J ends were trimmed by 1 base and 7 bases, with 11 bases remaining between them. The CDR3 protein is CSARGGEGQPQHF. The CDR3 bases are TGCAGTGCTAGAGGGGGAGAAGGCCAGCCCCAGCATTTT.